This T cell receptor beta chain was profiled in a study of T cell responses to AZD1222 COVID-19 vaccine. In regard to this clone: Other DNA sequences of this sample code for an identical CDR3.

Trimming cost V 3 bases and J 0 bases, with 6 bases left between them. The CDR3 has 15 residues. Germline V lookup: CDR1 MNHEY, CDR2 SVGAGI. Libraries were prepared by immunoSEQ multiplex PCR; TCRdb keeps only in-frame clonotypes and omits some of them. The data hold around 140,000 clones, with around 92% observed a single time. This receptor was taken from an adult who received the AZD1222 COVID-19 vaccine. The sample here was peripheral blood, taken 28 days after the second AZD1222 dose. This chain uses TRBV6-5 with TRBJ1-6; unclear D gene. CDR3 in amino acids: CASSYGSSYNSPLHF. The DNA for the CDR3 is TGTGCCAGCAGTTATGGGAGCTCCTATAATTCACCCCTCCACTTT.